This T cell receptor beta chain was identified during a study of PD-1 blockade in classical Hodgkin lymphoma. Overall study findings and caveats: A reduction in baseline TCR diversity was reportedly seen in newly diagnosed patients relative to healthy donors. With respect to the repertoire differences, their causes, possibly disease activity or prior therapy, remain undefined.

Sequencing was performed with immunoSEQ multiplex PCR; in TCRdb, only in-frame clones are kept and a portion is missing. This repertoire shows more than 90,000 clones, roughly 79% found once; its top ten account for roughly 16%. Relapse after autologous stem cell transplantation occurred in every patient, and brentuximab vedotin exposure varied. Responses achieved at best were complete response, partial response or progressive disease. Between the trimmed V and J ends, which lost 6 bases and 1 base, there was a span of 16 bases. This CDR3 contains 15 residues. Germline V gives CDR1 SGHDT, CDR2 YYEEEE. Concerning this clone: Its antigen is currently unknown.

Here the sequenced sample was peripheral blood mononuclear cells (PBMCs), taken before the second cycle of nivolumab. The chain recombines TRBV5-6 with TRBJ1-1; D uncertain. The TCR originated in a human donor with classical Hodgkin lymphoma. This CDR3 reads CASNFRRRGNTEAFF. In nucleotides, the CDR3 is TGTGCCAGCAACTTCAGAAGACGGGGGAACACTGAAGCTTTCTTT.